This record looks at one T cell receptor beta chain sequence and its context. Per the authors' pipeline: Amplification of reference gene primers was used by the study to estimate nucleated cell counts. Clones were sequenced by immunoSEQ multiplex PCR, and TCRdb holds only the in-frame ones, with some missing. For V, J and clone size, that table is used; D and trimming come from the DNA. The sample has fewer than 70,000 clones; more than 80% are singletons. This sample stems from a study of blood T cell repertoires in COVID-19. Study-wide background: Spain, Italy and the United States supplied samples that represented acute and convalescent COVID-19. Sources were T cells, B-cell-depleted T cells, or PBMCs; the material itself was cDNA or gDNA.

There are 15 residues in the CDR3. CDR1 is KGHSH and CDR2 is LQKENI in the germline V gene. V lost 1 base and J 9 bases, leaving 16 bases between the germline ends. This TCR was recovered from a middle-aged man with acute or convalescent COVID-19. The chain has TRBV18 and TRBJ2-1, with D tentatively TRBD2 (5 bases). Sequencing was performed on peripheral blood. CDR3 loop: CASSPRSGEWAEQFF. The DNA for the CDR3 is TGTGCCAGCTCACCACGAAGTGGGGAGTGGGCTGAGCAGTTCTTC.